The clone carrying this TCR beta chain was detected once. One base away lies a much larger clone, so this may be a sequencing read error. V dropped 2 bases and J dropped 5 bases, with 15 bases sitting between them. CDR1 and CDR2 from the germline V gene are DFQATT and SNEGSKA (reference sequence). The length of the CDR3 is 14 residues. Genomic DNA provided the template from which TCR beta CDR3 was amplified by two-round multiplex PCR. Amplification during the initial PCR round employed primers specific to each TRBV and TRBJ gene. TCRdb itself ran the multiplex PCR reads through MiXCR, one entry per CDR3 protein. The sample lists 25,000 to 30,000 distinct CDR3 sequences, roughly 41% occurring once. The data derive from a study of prognosis after radiotherapy for stage I lung cancer. Study background: Histologically, the tumors comprised squamous cell carcinoma in more than 5 patients and adenocarcinoma in approximately 12.

The sequence was collected from a donor at least 50 years old with non-small cell lung cancer. V gene TRBV20-1 combines with J gene TRBJ1-1; D is uncertain. The sample here was PBMCs, taken before or after stereotactic body radiation therapy (not recorded which). This CDR3 reads CSARRATSRTEAFF. The CDR3 DNA reads TGCAGTGCTAGAAGGGCCACTTCACGGACTGAAGCTTTCTTT.